The clone carrying this T cell receptor beta chain was counted only a few times. The data belong to a study of cytomegalovirus exposure and HLA in healthy donors. About the study: An analysis done earlier identified 120 million or so unique TCR beta sequences from approximately 180 million T cells.

PCR employed 60 Vbeta and 13 Jbeta primers. Clones were read by immunoSEQ multiplex PCR, and TCRdb kept only the in-frame ones, dropping some. Of some 190,000 clones in the sample, around 83% were seen once. The ends were cut back, 3 bases at V and 2 bases at J, with 7 bases in the middle. Germline CDR1 reads MDHEN; CDR2 reads SYDVKM. The CDR3 contains 13 residues. The chain uses TRBV28 and TRBJ1-2; D is uncertain. The TCR comes from a woman in her forties in good health and CMV-seronegative. Source material: PBMCs. The CDR3 sequence: CASSLAGNYGYTF. The CDR3 DNA follows: TGTGCCAGCAGTTTGGCCGGGAACTATGGCTACACCTTC.